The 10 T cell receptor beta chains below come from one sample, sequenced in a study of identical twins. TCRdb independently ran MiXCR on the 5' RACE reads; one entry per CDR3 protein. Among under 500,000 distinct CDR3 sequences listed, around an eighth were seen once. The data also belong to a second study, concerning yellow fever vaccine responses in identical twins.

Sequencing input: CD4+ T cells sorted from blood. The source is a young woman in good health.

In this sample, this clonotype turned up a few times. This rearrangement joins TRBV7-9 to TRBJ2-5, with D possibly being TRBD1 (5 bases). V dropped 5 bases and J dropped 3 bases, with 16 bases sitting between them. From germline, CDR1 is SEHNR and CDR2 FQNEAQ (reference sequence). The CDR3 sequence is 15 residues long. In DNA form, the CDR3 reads TGTGCCAGCAGCCAGGGTGGGCTGGTCGAAGAGACCCAGTACTTC. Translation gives CASSQGGLVEETQYF.

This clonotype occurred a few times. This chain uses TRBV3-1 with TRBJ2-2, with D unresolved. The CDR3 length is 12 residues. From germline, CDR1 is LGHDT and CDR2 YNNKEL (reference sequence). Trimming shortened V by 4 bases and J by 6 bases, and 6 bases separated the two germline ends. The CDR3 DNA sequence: TGTGCCAGCAGCCGCCGGGCCGGGGAGCTGTTTTTT. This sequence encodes CASSRRAGELFF.

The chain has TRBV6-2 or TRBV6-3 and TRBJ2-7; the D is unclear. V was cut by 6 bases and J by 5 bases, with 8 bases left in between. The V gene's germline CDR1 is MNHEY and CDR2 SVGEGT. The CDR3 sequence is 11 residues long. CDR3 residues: CASRSPHEQYF. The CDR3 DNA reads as TGTGCCAGCAGAAGCCCTCACGAGCAGTACTTC.

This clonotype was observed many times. The CDR3 DNA is TGCGCCAGCAGCTTGGAGAGACAGACTTTGAACACTGAAGCTTTCTTT. Its protein is CASSLERQTLNTEAFF. The chain has TRBV5-1 and TRBJ1-1; tentative D call: TRBD1 (5 bases). There are 16 residues in the CDR3. CDR1 SGHRS and CDR2 YFSETQ come from the germline V gene. The V end lost 0 bases, the J end lost 0 bases, and 12 bases lay between the germline ends.

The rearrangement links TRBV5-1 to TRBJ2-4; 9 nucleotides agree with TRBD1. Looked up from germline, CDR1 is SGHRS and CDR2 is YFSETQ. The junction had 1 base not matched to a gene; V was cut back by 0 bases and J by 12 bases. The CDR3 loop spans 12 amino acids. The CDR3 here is CASSLGDRDQYF. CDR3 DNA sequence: TGCGCCAGCAGCTTGGGGGACAGGGATCAGTACTTC.

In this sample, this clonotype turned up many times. The CDR3 sequence is CASSPQVGPDTQYF. DNA for the CDR3: TGTGCCAGCAGTCCCCAGGTGGGCCCAGATACGCAGTATTTT. The chain links TRBV12-3 or TRBV12-4 to TRBJ2-3; D remains unclear. Trimming stripped 5 bases from V and 4 bases from J, with 13 bases between. The CDR3 totals 14 residues.

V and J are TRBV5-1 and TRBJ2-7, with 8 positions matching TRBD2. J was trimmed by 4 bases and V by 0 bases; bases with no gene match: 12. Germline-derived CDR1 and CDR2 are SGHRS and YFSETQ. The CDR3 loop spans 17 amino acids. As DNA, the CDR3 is TGCGCCAGCAGCTTGGTAGCGGCGGGAGGTTATAATTACGAGCAGTACTTC. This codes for CASSLVAAGGYNYEQYF.

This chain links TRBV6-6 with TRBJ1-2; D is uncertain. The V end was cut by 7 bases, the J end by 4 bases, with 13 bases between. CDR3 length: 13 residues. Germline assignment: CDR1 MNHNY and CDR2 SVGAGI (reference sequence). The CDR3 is CASIERPGYGYTF. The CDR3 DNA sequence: TGTGCCAGCATCGAGCGACCAGGCTATGGCTACACCTTC.

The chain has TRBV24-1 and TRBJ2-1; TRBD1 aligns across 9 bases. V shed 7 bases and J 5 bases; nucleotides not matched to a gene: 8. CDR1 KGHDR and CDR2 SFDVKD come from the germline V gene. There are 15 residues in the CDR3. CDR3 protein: CATRDRGPKDNEQFF. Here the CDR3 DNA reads TGTGCCACCAGGGACAGGGGCCCGAAGGACAATGAGCAGTTCTTC.

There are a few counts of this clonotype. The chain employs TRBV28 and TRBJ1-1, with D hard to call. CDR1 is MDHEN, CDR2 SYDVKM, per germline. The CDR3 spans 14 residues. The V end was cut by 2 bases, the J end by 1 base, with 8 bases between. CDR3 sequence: CASSLLGTNTEAFF. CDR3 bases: TGTGCCAGCAGTTTACTCGGTACGAACACTGAAGCTTTCTTT.